Detailed here is one T cell receptor beta chain. No antigen is known for it. The data were produced by immunoSEQ multiplex PCR, yet TCRdb's version contains in-frame clones alone and is incomplete. The table shows 300,000 to 400,000 clones, with 85% to 95% occurring only once. The CDR3 contains 13 residues. V gave up 10 bases and J gave up 2 bases; unmatched junction bases: 7. Germline V CDR1 and CDR2: MGHDK, SYGVNS. This entry is derived from a study of brain T cells in children with intractable seizures. Study results and limitations: Absence of clones before surgery may stem from lower sequencing depth. Viral specificity was inferred only from CDR3 similarity; HCMV serostatus was unknown.

Documented time point: blood from clinic visit 5 months post-surgery; TSC patient then seizure free. The sequenced cases were selected for having the highest brain T cell transcript signatures. The sequenced sample was peripheral blood, obtained less than 6 months after surgery. This clonotype originated in a boy under two years old with tuberous sclerosis and intractable seizures. The genes are TRBV25-1 and TRBJ2-7; 8 bases align to TRBD1. The CDR3 protein is CATSGQGTYEQYF. Written as DNA, the CDR3 is TGTGCCACCTCCGGACAGGGTACCTACGAGCAGTACTTC.